In its sample, the clone carrying this T cell receptor beta chain was seen a few times. These data belong to a study of T cells after yellow fever vaccination. About the research overall: Investigators used CD3, CD45RA, CCR7 and CD95 to sort the EM, EMRA, CM and Tscm memory subsets.

Study outcomes and limitations: The authors detected almost none of the vaccine-responding clonotypes in sorted memory subsets on day 0.

Per germline, CDR1 SGHAT and CDR2 FQNNGV. V was cut by 5 bases and J by 8 bases, with 7 bases left in between. This CDR3 is built from 11 residues. A universal primer site and UMIs were added as TCR cDNA was made by 5'RACE template switching. Using its own MiXCR run on the 5' RACE reads, TCRdb lists one record per CDR3 protein. The sample includes 25,000 to 30,000 distinct CDR3 sequences, 6% to 8% of them seen just once. The TCR was taken from a man in his thirties or forties who received the YFV17D yellow fever vaccine. The sample here was PBMCs, either bulk or a sorted T-cell subset (CD4+, CD8+, memory, or dextramer-sorted; not recorded which), taken on the day of the yellow fever booster vaccination. The chain combines TRBV11-2 with TRBJ2-1, with D perhaps TRBD2 (5 bases). The CDR3 DNA reads as TGTGCCAGCAGCCTAGCATATGAGCAGTTCTTC. Translating it yields CASSLAYEQFF.